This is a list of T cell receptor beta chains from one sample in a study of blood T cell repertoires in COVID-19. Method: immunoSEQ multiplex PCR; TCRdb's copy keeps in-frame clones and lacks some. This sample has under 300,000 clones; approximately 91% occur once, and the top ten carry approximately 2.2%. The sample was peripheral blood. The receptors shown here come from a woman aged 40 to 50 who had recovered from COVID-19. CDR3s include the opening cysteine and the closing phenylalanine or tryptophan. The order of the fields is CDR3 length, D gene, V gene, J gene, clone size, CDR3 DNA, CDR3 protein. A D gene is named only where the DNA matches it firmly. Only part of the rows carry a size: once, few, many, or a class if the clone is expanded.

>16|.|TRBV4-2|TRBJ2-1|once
TGTGCCAGCAGCCAAGATAGGTCTAGCTCGTACAATGAGCAGTTCTTC
CASSQDRSSSYNEQFF
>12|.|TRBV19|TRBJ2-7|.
.
CASTSVVNEQYF
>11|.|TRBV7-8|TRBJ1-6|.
TGTGCCAGCAGCCTCGGGATGGCCCTCCACTTT
CASSLGMALHF
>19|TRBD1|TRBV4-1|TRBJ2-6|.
TGCGCCAGCAGCCAAGATCCCGGACAGGGGGGATCTGGGGCCAACGTCCTGACTTTC
CASSQDPGQGGSGANVLTF
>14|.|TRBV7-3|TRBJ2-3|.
TGTGCCAGCAGCCCCGGGCAGGGCTCAGATACGCAGTATTTT
CASSPGQGSDTQYF
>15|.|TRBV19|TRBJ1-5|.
TGTGCCAGTAGTATGGAAGGGAGGGGAGGTCAGCCCCAGCATTTT
CASSMEGRGGQPQHF
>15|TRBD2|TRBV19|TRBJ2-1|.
TGTGCCAGTAGTGTTACTAGCGGGGGGGCCAATGAGCAGTTCTTC
CASSVTSGGANEQFF
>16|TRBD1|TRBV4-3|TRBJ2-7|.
TGCGCCAGCAGCCCGACCGCGGGACAGGGCTACTACGAGCAGTACTTC
CASSPTAGQGYYEQYF
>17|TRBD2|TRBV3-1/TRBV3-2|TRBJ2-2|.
TGTGCCAGCAGCCAAGATAGAGGCGGGAGTGGTACCGGGGAGCTGTTTTTT
CASSQDRGGSGTGELFF
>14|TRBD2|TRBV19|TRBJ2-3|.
TGTGCCAGTAGAGAGCGGGGGGGTGGAGATACGCAGTATTTT
CASRERGGGDTQYF
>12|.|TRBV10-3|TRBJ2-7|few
TGTGCCATCAGTGATAGACTCTACGAGCAGTACTTC
CAISDRLYEQYF
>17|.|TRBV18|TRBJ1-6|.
TGTGCCAGCTCCGGGGTGAGGGTACCAGGCCCTAATTCACCCCTCCACTTT
CASSGVRVPGPNSPLHF
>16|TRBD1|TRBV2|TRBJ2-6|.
TGTGCCAGCAGTGGACAGGGGGCTGGCGGGGCCAACGTCCTGACTTTC
CASSGQGAGGANVLTF
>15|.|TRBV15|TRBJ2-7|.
TGTGCCACCAGCAGCCGGGGGGCGGAGACGCGCGAGCAGTACTTC
CATSSRGAETREQYF
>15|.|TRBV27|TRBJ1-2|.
TGTGCCAGCAGTTTATCGATACCCCGGGAGGGGGGCTACACCTTC
CASSLSIPREGGYTF
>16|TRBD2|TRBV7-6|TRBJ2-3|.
TGTGCCAGCAGCTTAGTTGGCGGGAGCAGCACAGATACGCAGTATTTT
CASSLVGGSSTDTQYF
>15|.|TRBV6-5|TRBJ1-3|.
TGTGCCAGCAAAAACGGGGGGTCTTCTGGAAACACCATATATTTT
CASKNGGSSGNTIYF
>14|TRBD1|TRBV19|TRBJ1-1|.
TGTGCCAGTAGAACCACAGGGGCGAACACTGAAGCTTTCTTT
CASRTTGANTEAFF
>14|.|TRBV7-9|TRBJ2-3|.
TGTGCCAGCACCAAACAGGCGGGGCCAGATACGCAGTATTTT
CASTKQAGPDTQYF
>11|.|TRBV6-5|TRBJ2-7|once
TGTGCCAGCAGTTCAAATTACGAGCAGTACTTC
CASSSNYEQYF
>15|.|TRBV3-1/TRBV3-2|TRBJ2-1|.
TGTGCCAGCAGCCAAGACAGAAGCTCCTACAATGAGCAGTTCTTC
CASSQDRSSYNEQFF
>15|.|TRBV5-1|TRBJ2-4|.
TGCGCCAGCAGCCAAATGACAGGAACCAAAAACATTCAGTACTTC
CASSQMTGTKNIQYF